This T cell receptor beta chain appears in the sequencing data of a study of T cells expressing NK-cell markers. Study background: All TCR beta repertoires analysed originated from sorted CD3+CD56+NKG2C+, CD3+CD56+NKG2C- and CD3+CD56-NKG2C+ T cells. One of eight sequenced donors was HCMV-seronegative; the other seven were seropositive.

Germline V gene lookup returns CDR1 SGHAT and CDR2 FQNNGV. CDR3 length equals 15 residues. Turning to this clonotype: Its specificity is unknown.

TCRdb re-called the 5' RACE reads and catalogs CDR3 proteins one per entry, DNA excluded. The specimen's table records roughly 110,000 distinct CDR3 sequences. Notes on the study in general: There were four donors in whom these clonotypes also led the CD3+CD56-NKG2C+ fraction. Dominant NKG2C+ clonotypes in about six donors made up about 1.0-7.0% of CD8+ T cells.

The gene calls are TRBV11-2 and TRBJ2-5. The sample was blood T cells: a sorted CD56 or NKG2C T cell subset, CD4+ or CD8+ T cells, or bulk PBMC T cells (not recorded which). This sequence originates from a woman aged 18 to 69 in good health. CDR3 in amino acids: CASSLDRITQETQYF.